Each of the 16 T cell receptor beta chains below was sequenced from the same sample in a study of blood T cell repertoires in COVID-19. The repertoire was sequenced with immunoSEQ multiplex PCR; TCRdb's copy has only in-frame clones and lacks some. The sample includes under 300,000 clones, around 90% of them seen just once. The sample comprised peripheral blood. The receptors here all came from a woman in her sixties with COVID-19, enrolled during active disease.

The chain links TRBV7-2 to TRBJ1-5; D unresolved. Trimming pared 1 base from V and 7 bases from J, leaving 8 bases between. CDR1 is SGHTA and CDR2 is FQGNSA in the germline V gene. This CDR3 comprises 13 residues. CDR3 nucleotide sequence: TGTGCCAGCAGCTTAGAGTTCGGGCAGCCCCAGCATTTT. Its protein is CASSLEFGQPQHF.

The CDR3 nucleotides are TGCGCCAGCAGCTTGGGGGAGAACTATGGCTACACCTTC. As protein: CASSLGENYGYTF. J is TRBJ1-2 and V is TRBV5-1; D is unresolved. V was trimmed by 0 bases and J by 2 bases, leaving 5 bases between them. The CDR3 is made up of 13 amino acids. Germline V gene data show CDR1 as SGHRS and CDR2 as YFSETQ.

The chain couples TRBV6-1 to TRBJ1-4; 8 bases are shared with TRBD1. CDR3 size: 15 residues. Germline V CDR1 and CDR2: MNHNS, SASEGT. The V and J ends lost 0 bases and 7 bases, in that order; junction bases with no gene match: 4. This CDR3 reads CASSEARTGFEKLFF. The DNA of the CDR3 is TGTGCCAGCAGTGAAGCCAGGACAGGGTTTGAAAAACTGTTTTTT.

The chain joins TRBV5-5 to TRBJ2-7, with D possibly TRBD1 on 6 matching bases. Germline CDR1 is SGHKS and CDR2 is YYEKEE (reference sequence). This CDR3 region has 14 residues. The ends were cut back, 3 bases at V and 3 bases at J, with 13 bases in the middle. The CDR3 coding sequence is TGTGCCAGCAGCTCCCTGAAGGGGGACTACGAGCAGTACTTC. Translated: CASSSLKGDYEQYF.

The chain links TRBV6-5 to TRBJ1-6, with 8 bases matching TRBD1. Germline assignment: CDR1 MNHEY and CDR2 SVGAGI. Trimming at V came to 2 bases and at J to 5 bases, leaving 5 bases not matched to a gene. This CDR3 contains 16 residues. The CDR3 protein is CASSYRTGWNNSPLHF. DNA for the CDR3: TGTGCCAGCAGTTACAGGACAGGGTGGAATAATTCACCCCTCCACTTT.

This clone was observed once. The chain uses TRBV7-2 and TRBJ2-2; no definite D call. Germline-derived CDR1 and CDR2 are SGHTA and FQGNSA. Trimming took 0 bases from V and 7 from J, leaving 6 bases between them. The CDR3 consists of 13 residues. The CDR3 here is CASSLARNGELFF. In DNA form, the CDR3 reads TGTGCCAGCAGCTTAGCGCGAAACGGGGAGCTGTTTTTT.

This clone is a singleton in its sample. The chain recombines TRBV13 with TRBJ1-6; D remains unclear. Germline values: CDR1 PRHDT, CDR2 FYEKMQ (reference sequence). This CDR3 has 17 amino acids. The V end was cut by 3 bases, the J end by 7 bases, with 19 bases between. In nucleotides, the CDR3 is TGTGCCAGCAGCTTTTATGGATATCAGAGGTCGAATTCACCCCTCCACTTT. Amino acid sequence: CASSFYGYQRSNSPLHF.

The chain combines TRBV18 with TRBJ1-1; TRBD1 is a possible D gene (5 bases). The CDR3 sequence is 14 residues long. The germline gives CDR1 KGHSH, CDR2 LQKENI. Trimming pared 3 bases from V and 1 base from J, leaving 9 bases between. CDR3 protein: CASSPSRENTEAFF. The CDR3 region has the DNA TGTGCCAGCTCACCGAGCAGGGAGAACACTGAAGCTTTCTTT.

The chain has TRBV2 and TRBJ2-5; TRBD2 matches 7 bases. Germline V CDR1 and CDR2: SNHLY, FYNNEI. With 3 bases clipped from V and 1 base from J, the junction kept 2 bases outside the gene matches. The CDR3 is 14 residues long. For the CDR3, the DNA is TGTGCCAGCAGTGAGGGCGGGGGCCAAGAGACCCAGTACTTC. Its protein product is CASSEGGGQETQYF. The variable domain in full, completed from reference TRBV2 and TRBJ2-5, reads EPEVTQTPSHQVTQMGQEVILRCVPISNHLYFYWYRQILGQKVEFLVSFYNNEISEKSEIFDDQFSVERPDGSNFTLKIRSTKLEDSAMYFCASSEGGGQETQYFGPGTRLLVL.

V usage is TRBV24-1 and J usage is TRBJ1-1; D gene unclear. The CDR3 totals 12 residues. Germline values: CDR1 KGHDR, CDR2 SFDVKD. Deletions cut 2 bases from V and 8 bases from J, with 8 bases between. CDR3 in amino acids: CATSDWSGEAFF. The CDR3 nucleotides are TGTGCCACCAGTGATTGGAGTGGGGAAGCTTTCTTT.

This clone occurred once. The chain recombines TRBV5-4 with TRBJ1-6; D perhaps matches TRBD1 (6 bases). Germline V gene lookup returns CDR1 SGHNT and CDR2 YYREEE (reference sequence). This CDR3 is built from 17 residues. V was pared by 3 bases and J by 9 bases, with 22 bases between. CDR3 loop: CASSSVGQTSIGSPLHF. For the CDR3, the DNA is TGTGCCAGCAGCTCCGTCGGACAGACCTCTATTGGTTCACCCCTCCACTTT.

This chain uses TRBV19 with TRBJ1-2, with 8 bases matching TRBD1. Germline values: CDR1 LNHDA, CDR2 SQIVND (reference sequence). Losses at the gene ends were 1 base for V and 5 bases for J; bases not matched to a gene: 9. This CDR3 spans 16 amino acids. CDR3 sequence (DNA): TGTGCCAGTAGTATAGGAGGGGACAGGAGGGAATATGGCTACACCTTC. Amino acids: CASSIGGDRREYGYTF.

The chain couples TRBV2 to TRBJ2-4; 7 bases are shared with TRBD1. Per germline, CDR1 SNHLY and CDR2 FYNNEI. The CDR3 runs 16 residues. J lost 0 bases, V lost 6 bases, and 8 bases had no gene match. The CDR3 bases are TGTGCCAGCAGCAAGACAGGGACCCCAGCCAAAAACATTCAGTACTTC. Its translation is CASSKTGTPAKNIQYF.

The V call is TRBV9, the J call TRBJ2-7; TRBD1 matches 7 bases. CDR3 length: 13 amino acids. Per germline, CDR1 SGDLS and CDR2 YYNGEE. V lost 4 bases and J lost 6; bases outside the gene matches: 7. This CDR3 reads CASSNTGVAEQYF. DNA of the CDR3: TGTGCCAGCAGCAATACAGGGGTAGCCGAGCAGTACTTC.

V gene TRBV3-1 (or the pseudogene TRBV3-2) combines with J gene TRBJ2-7; the match to TRBD1 covers 7 bases. The CDR3 is 14 residues long. The germline gives CDR1 LGHDT, CDR2 YNNKEL (reference sequence). The junction had 8 bases not matched to a gene; V was cut back by 7 bases and J by 2 bases. CDR3 bases: TGTGCCAGCACCCCCGGGGACAGACCCTACGAGCAGTACTTC. Translation: CASTPGDRPYEQYF.

The chain has TRBV6-2 or TRBV6-3 and TRBJ1-6; 7 positions agree with TRBD1. V trimming: 6 bases; J trimming: 7 bases; junction bases outside the gene matches: 9. This CDR3 region has 15 residues. CDR1 MNHEY and CDR2 SVGEGT come from the germline V gene. Here the CDR3 reads CASSPRQGMNSPLHF. The CDR3 DNA follows: TGTGCCAGCAGCCCACGACAGGGAATGAATTCACCCCTCCACTTT.